This T cell receptor beta chain emerged from a study of early T cells in non-severe SARS-CoV-2 infection. TCRdb processed the 5' RACE reads anew with MiXCR; each CDR3 protein has one entry. The table has tens of thousands of distinct CDR3 sequences, around 13% seen once. This clonotype has only a few counts. V lost 4 bases to trimming and J lost 0 bases, with 7 bases between them. CDR1 is SGHAT and CDR2 is FQNNGV in the germline V gene. The CDR3 has 14 residues. The chain combines TRBV11-2 with TRBJ2-4, with D unresolved. Sequencing was performed on whole blood. This receptor was obtained from an adult who was a healthcare worker with PCR-confirmed SARS-CoV-2 infection or an uninfected control (not recorded which). CDR3 amino acids: CASSSALAKNIQYF. The CDR3 nucleotides read TGTGCCAGCAGCTCAGCCCTAGCCAAAAACATTCAGTACTTC.